Below, 24 T cell receptor beta chains from the same sample are listed, as sequenced in a study of blood T cell repertoires in COVID-19. Using immunoSEQ multiplex PCR, the repertoire was profiled, and TCRdb retains in-frame clones only, with some absent. The sample lists 120,000 to 150,000 clones, approximately 90% seen once, with more than 1% in the top ten. Material for sequencing was PBMCs or T cells enriched from blood (not recorded which). The receptor set was obtained from a woman in her twenties or thirties with acute COVID-19.

This chain links TRBV5-1 with TRBJ1-5, with D uncertain. The CDR3 loop spans 13 amino acids. The germline CDR1 and CDR2 sequences are SGHRS and YFSETQ. V was clipped by 0 bases and J by 4 bases, with 5 bases between them. CDR3 residues: CASSLGSNQPQHF. For the CDR3, the DNA is TGCGCCAGCAGCTTGGGCAGTAATCAGCCCCAGCATTTT.

The chain has TRBV28 and TRBJ2-2; 10 bases match TRBD2. Trimming at V came to 1 base and at J to 5 bases, leaving 10 bases not matched to a gene. Germline lookup yields CDR1 MDHEN and CDR2 SYDVKM. The CDR3 runs 18 residues. The chain's CDR3 is CASSLSGSGRLETGELFF. The CDR3 nucleotides are TGTGCCAGCAGTTTATCGGGTAGCGGGAGGTTGGAAACCGGGGAGCTGTTTTTT.

This clone has only a few counts. This chain connects TRBV6-5 to TRBJ2-3; tentative D call: TRBD1 (5 bases). The CDR3 is 14 residues long. The germline V and J ends were trimmed by 10 bases and 4 bases, with 18 bases remaining between them. Germline V lookup: CDR1 MNHEY, CDR2 SVGAGI. The CDR3, as DNA: TGTGCCACAAAGGGGCCCTCGGATGCAGATACGCAGTATTTT. Translated: CATKGPSDADTQYF.

For this clone: A read error may account for a junction end that differs from germline. This chain links TRBV10-3 with TRBJ1-2; 7 bases agree with TRBD1. Looked up from germline, CDR1 is ENHRY and CDR2 is SYGVKD. The CDR3 consists of 14 residues. DNA for the CDR3: TGTGCCATCAGGAGGGGATTTACAGGGGCGGACCACCACTTC. Its protein product is CAIRRGFTGADHHF.

The chain combines TRBV6-2 or TRBV6-3 with TRBJ2-3; a weak D match, TRBD2 (6 bases). Germline assignment: CDR1 MNHEY and CDR2 SVGEGT. The CDR3 consists of 14 residues. The V end lost 6 bases, the J end lost 7 bases, and 17 bases lay between the germline ends. CDR3 in DNA: TGTGCCAGCAGCTTAGCGAAAGGGAGGAATACGCAGTATTTT. This gives the protein CASSLAKGRNTQYF.

This chain connects TRBV7-9 to TRBJ1-2; perhaps TRBD1 as D (6 bases). Germline CDR1 and CDR2: SEHNR and FQNEAQ (reference sequence). V lost 5 bases, J lost 3 bases, and 10 bases lay in between. The CDR3 is 13 residues long. The chain's CDR3 is CASSRRGYYGYTF. CDR3 nucleotides: TGTGCCAGCAGCCGCAGGGGTTACTATGGCTACACCTTC.

The chain combines TRBV6-1 with TRBJ1-2; weak D call: TRBD1 (6 bases). The CDR3 contains 14 residues. Germline V gene sequence: CDR1 MNHNS, CDR2 SASEGT. V lost 0 bases and J 5 bases, leaving 10 bases between the germline ends. The DNA for the CDR3 is TGTGCCAGCAGTGAAGCCGGCAGGGGATATGGCTACACCTTC. Translation gives CASSEAGRGYGYTF.

This chain joins TRBV5-1 and TRBJ1-3; D unresolved. Germline V gives CDR1 SGHRS, CDR2 YFSETQ. Deletions cut 0 bases from V and 3 bases from J, with 13 bases between. The CDR3 length is 16 residues. This CDR3 is CASSLDSATIGNTIYF. In DNA form, the CDR3 reads TGCGCCAGCAGCTTGGACTCCGCCACCATTGGAAACACCATATATTTT.

This rearrangement joins TRBV11-1 to TRBJ1-1; 8 bases agree with TRBD1. The CDR3 is 14 residues long. The ends lost 1 base at V and 4 bases at J; junction bases unmatched: 2. Germline V lookup: CDR1 SGHAT, CDR2 FQDESV (reference sequence). The CDR3 region is CASSLDRGFTEAFF. For the CDR3, the DNA is TGTGCCAGCAGCTTAGACAGGGGGTTCACTGAAGCTTTCTTT. The full variable domain, rest sourced from reference TRBV11-1 and TRBJ1-1, is EAEVAQSPRYKITEKSQAVAFWCDPISGHATLYWYRQILGQGPELLVQFQDESVVDDSQLPKDRFSAERLKGVDSTLKIQPAELGDSAMYLCASSLDRGFTEAFFGQGTRLTVV.

The gene calls are TRBV3-1 (or the pseudogene TRBV3-2) and TRBJ2-1; 9 nucleotides agree with TRBD2. This CDR3 comprises 16 residues. V was pared by 0 bases and J by 4 bases, with 4 bases of the junction left unmatched. Germline CDR1 LGHDT, CDR2 YNNKEL (reference sequence). The CDR3 reads CASSQDMTSGYNEQFF. CDR3 DNA: TGTGCCAGCAGCCAAGATATGACTAGCGGATACAATGAGCAGTTCTTC.

The chain employs TRBV7-9 and TRBJ2-7, with 14 bases that match TRBD2. With 1 base clipped from V and 5 bases from J, the junction kept 1 base outside the gene matches. Germline loops: CDR1 SEHNR, CDR2 FQNEAQ (reference sequence). The CDR3 runs to 15 residues. CDR3 in DNA: TGTGCCAGCAGCTTAGGGGGACTAGCGGGAGACGAGCAGTACTTC. Encoded protein: CASSLGGLAGDEQYF.

The rearrangement uses TRBV7-2 and TRBJ1-2; tentative D call: TRBD1 (5 bases). This CDR3 region has 15 residues. Germline V gene data show CDR1 as SGHTA and CDR2 as FQGNSA. Trimming shortened V by 5 bases and J by 5 bases, and 18 bases separated the two germline ends. The CDR3 DNA is TGTGCCAGCAGCCCCGTCAGCCGGGGGAATTATGGCTACACCTTC. Its protein product is CASSPVSRGNYGYTF.

This clone was recorded only once. Here the CDR3 DNA reads TGTGCCATCAGTGATGGGACTAGCGGGAAATACAATGAGCAGTTCTTC. Translation gives CAISDGTSGKYNEQFF. The chain uses TRBV10-3 and TRBJ2-1; 13 bases are shared with TRBD2. CDR1 and CDR2 (germline): ENHRY, SYGVKD. The CDR3 length is 16 residues. Unmatched junction bases numbered 3, after V lost 3 bases and J lost 4 bases.

The V gene is TRBV30, the J gene TRBJ1-5, with 8 bases matching TRBD1. Trimming took 4 bases from V and 2 from J; bases not matched to a gene: 4. Germline assignment: CDR1 GTSNPN and CDR2 SVGIG (reference sequence). The CDR3 sequence is 14 residues long. The CDR3 spells CAWTDREGNQPQHF. CDR3 nucleotides: TGTGCCTGGACGGACAGGGAGGGCAATCAGCCCCAGCATTTT.

The J gene is TRBJ2-7, the V gene TRBV5-6, with 11 positions matching TRBD1. This CDR3 comprises 13 residues. Germline V lookup: CDR1 SGHDT, CDR2 YYEEEE. The V gene end was trimmed by 6 bases and the J gene end by 3 bases; junction bases not matched to a gene: 2. In DNA form, the CDR3 reads TGTGCCAGCACCGGGACAGGGGGCTACGAGCAGTACTTC. Translated: CASTGTGGYEQYF.

DNA for the CDR3: TGCAGCGTTTCCGGGACTAGCAGATTCAATGAGCAGTTCTTC. Encoded protein: CSVSGTSRFNEQFF. The chain links TRBV29-1 to TRBJ2-1, with 9 bases aligning to TRBD2. The V gene's germline CDR1 is SQVTM and CDR2 ANQGSEA. The CDR3 sequence is 14 residues long. Trimming removed 5 bases from V and 6 bases from J; junction bases left unmatched: 8.

For the CDR3, the DNA is TGTGCCAGGCAAGCGCAGAACGGGGGCTACGAGCAGTACTTC. It encodes CARQAQNGGYEQYF. The V call is TRBV2, the J call TRBJ2-7, with TRBD2 as a possible D gene (6 bases). The V gene's germline CDR1 is SNHLY and CDR2 FYNNEI. CDR3 length: 14 residues. V dropped 9 bases and J dropped 3 bases, with 18 bases sitting between them.

The chain joins TRBV7-2 to TRBJ2-3, with TRBD2 matching over 15 bases. The CDR3 length is 17 residues. Per germline, CDR1 SGHTA and CDR2 FQGNSA. V shed 5 bases, J shed 5 bases, and the junction held 8 bases outside the gene matches. DNA of the CDR3: TGTGCCAGCAGCGAACGCGGACTAGCGGGAGGGGGAGATACGCAGTATTTT. This encodes CASSERGLAGGGDTQYF.

The chain is built from TRBV7-9 and TRBJ1-3; tentative D call: TRBD1 (5 bases). The CDR3 is 14 amino acids. The V end was cut by 1 base, the J end by 2 bases, with 6 bases between. Germline loops: CDR1 SEHNR, CDR2 FQNEAQ (reference sequence). The CDR3 region has the DNA TGTGCCAGCAGCTTAGGGGGGGCTGGAAACACCATATATTTT. Protein sequence: CASSLGGAGNTIYF.

The chain combines TRBV19 with TRBJ1-6, with 8 bases that match TRBD1. The CDR3 totals 16 residues. Germline CDR1 and CDR2: LNHDA and SQIVND (reference sequence). Unmatched junction bases numbered 10, after V lost 3 bases and J lost 9 bases. This chain's CDR3 is CASSISGGASASPLHF. The CDR3 nucleotides read TGTGCCAGTAGTATTTCAGGGGGCGCGTCCGCTTCACCCCTCCACTTT.

The chain links TRBV28 to TRBJ1-2; TRBD1 matches 7 bases. Germline V gene data show CDR1 as MDHEN and CDR2 as SYDVKM. With V trimmed by 5 bases and J by 0 bases, 12 bases remained unmatched. The CDR3 extends over 17 amino acids. CDR3 sequence (DNA): TGTGCCAGCAGTCAACCTGGGACAGAGTCTTCTAACTATGGCTACACCTTC. This translates into CASSQPGTESSNYGYTF.

This clone has a handful of counts. The chain uses TRBV28 and TRBJ1-2, with 7 bases that match TRBD1. Losses at the gene ends were 3 bases for V and 8 bases for J; bases not matched to a gene: 15. Germline V gives CDR1 MDHEN, CDR2 SYDVKM. The CDR3 has 16 amino acids. CDR3 protein: CASSFMEQGRDIGYTF. The CDR3 coding sequence is TGTGCCAGCAGTTTTATGGAACAGGGGCGAGATATCGGCTACACCTTC.

This clone was seen more than once but under ten times. In DNA, the CDR3 is TGCGCCAGCAGCCAGGGGGCTGGGAATCAGCCCCAGCATTTT. This codes for CASSQGAGNQPQHF. The rearrangement joins TRBV5-1 to TRBJ1-5; 8 bases are shared with TRBD1. CDR1 and CDR2 (germline): SGHRS, YFSETQ. This CDR3 region has 14 residues. The V and J ends lost 4 bases and 4 bases, in that order; junction bases with no gene match: 4.

This rearrangement joins TRBV28 to TRBJ2-7; D is perhaps TRBD1 (6 bases). CDR1 and CDR2 (germline): MDHEN, SYDVKM. This CDR3 spans 15 amino acids. The V gene lost 10 bases and the J gene lost 8 bases, with 27 bases spanning the gap. The CDR3 here is CATANVQGGKYKQYF. The CDR3 DNA follows: TGTGCCACCGCCAACGTACAGGGTGGAAAGTACAAGCAGTACTTC.